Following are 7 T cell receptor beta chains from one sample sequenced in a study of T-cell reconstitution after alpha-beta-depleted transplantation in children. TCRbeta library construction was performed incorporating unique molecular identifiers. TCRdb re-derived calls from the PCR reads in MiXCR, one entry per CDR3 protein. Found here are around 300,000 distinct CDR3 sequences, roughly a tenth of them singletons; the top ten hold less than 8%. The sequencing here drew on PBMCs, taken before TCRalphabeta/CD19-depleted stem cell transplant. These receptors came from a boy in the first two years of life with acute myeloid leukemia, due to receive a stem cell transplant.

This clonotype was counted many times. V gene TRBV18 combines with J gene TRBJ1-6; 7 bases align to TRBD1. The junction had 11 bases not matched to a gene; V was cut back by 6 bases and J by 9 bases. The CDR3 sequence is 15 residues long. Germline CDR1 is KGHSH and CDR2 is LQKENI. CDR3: CASSPLTGEGSPLHF. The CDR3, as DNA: TGTGCCAGCTCTCCGTTAACAGGGGAGGGTTCACCCCTCCACTTT.

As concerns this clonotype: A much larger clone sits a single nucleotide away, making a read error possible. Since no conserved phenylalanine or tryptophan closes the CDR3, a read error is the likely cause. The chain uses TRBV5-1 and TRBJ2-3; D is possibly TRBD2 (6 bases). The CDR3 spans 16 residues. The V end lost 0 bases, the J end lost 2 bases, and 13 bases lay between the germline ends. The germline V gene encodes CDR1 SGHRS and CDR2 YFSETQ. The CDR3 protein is CASSLGRWDFTDTQYL. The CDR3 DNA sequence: TGCGCCAGCAGCTTGGGGCGCTGGGACTTCACAGATACGCAGTATCTT.

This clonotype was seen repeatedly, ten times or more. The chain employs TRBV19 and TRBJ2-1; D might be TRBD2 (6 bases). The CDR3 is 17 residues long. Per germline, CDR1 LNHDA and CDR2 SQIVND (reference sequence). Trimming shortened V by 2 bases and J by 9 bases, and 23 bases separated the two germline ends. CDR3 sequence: CASSIKIRGLRRGEQFF. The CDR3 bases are TGTGCCAGTAGTATAAAAATCCGGGGCCTAAGGAGGGGTGAGCAGTTCTTC.

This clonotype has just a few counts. The CDR3 reads CASRSTGGETQYF. CDR3 coding DNA: TGTGCCAGCAGAAGTACAGGGGGGGAGACCCAGTACTTC. V is TRBV12-3 or TRBV12-4 and J is TRBJ2-5; TRBD1 matches 8 bases. The CDR3 length is 13 residues. The J segment lost 5 bases and the V segment lost 6 bases, leaving 5 bases of the junction unmatched.

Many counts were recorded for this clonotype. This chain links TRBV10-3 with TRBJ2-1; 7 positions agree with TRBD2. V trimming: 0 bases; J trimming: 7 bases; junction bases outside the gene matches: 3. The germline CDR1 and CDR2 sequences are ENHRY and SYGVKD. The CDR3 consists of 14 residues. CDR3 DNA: TGTGCCATCAGTGAGTCCGGGGGAGGGAATGAGCAGTTCTTC. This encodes CAISESGGGNEQFF.

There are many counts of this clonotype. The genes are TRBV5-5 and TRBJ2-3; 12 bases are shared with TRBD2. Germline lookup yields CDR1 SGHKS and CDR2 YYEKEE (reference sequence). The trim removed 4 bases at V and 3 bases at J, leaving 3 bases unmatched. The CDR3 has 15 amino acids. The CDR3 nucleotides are TGTGCCAGCAGCCGGGGGACTAGCGGGACAGATACGCAGTATTTT. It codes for CASSRGTSGTDTQYF.

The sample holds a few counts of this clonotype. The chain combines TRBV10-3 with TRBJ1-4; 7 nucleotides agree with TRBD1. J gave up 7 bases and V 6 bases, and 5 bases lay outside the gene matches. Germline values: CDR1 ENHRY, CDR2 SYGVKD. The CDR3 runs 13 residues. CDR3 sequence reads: CAISRTGAEKLFF. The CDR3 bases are TGTGCCATCAGCCGCACAGGGGCTGAAAAACTGTTTTTT.